Below are 8 T cell receptor beta chains sequenced from a single sample in a study of read filtering for tumor transcriptome and immune sequencing. Molecular barcoded adaptors covering alpha/delta and beta/gamma chains were used on 400 to 450 ng RNA. TCRdb analysed the reads with MiXCR anew, one entry per CDR3 protein. Among about 86,000 distinct CDR3 sequences listed, 12% were seen once. Source material: a population of CD138-negative cells sorted from bone marrow. These TCRs come from a donor aged 40 or over with multiple myeloma.

There are many counts of this clonotype. V usage is TRBV7-9 and J usage is TRBJ2-4; either TRBD1 or TRBD2 may fit D (6 bases each). Looked up from germline, CDR1 is SEHNR and CDR2 is FQNEAQ (reference sequence). V was pared by 2 bases and J by 0 bases, with 20 bases between. The CDR3 totals 19 residues. The CDR3 DNA reads as TGTGCCAGCAGCTTACCCAAGGGGGGCTGGAATCTAGCCAAAAACATTCAGTACTTC. Translating it yields CASSLPKGGWNLAKNIQYF.

This clonotype was seen many times. The J gene is TRBJ2-3, the V gene TRBV29-1; 8 nucleotides agree with TRBD2. Germline CDR1 SQVTM, CDR2 ANQGSEA. The CDR3 contains 17 residues. Germline trimming cut 1 base from V and 3 bases from J; bases unmatched to any gene: 12. Here the CDR3 reads CSVEVLGLGRGTDTQYF. In DNA, the CDR3 is TGCAGCGTTGAAGTATTGGGACTAGGTAGAGGGACAGATACGCAGTATTTT.

The sample holds a few counts of this clonotype. J is TRBJ2-2 and V is TRBV7-3; D is perhaps TRBD1 or TRBD2 (6 bases each). The CDR3 length is 15 residues. The V and J ends lost 1 base and 4 bases respectively, with 10 bases between them. The germline CDR1 and CDR2 sequences are SGHTA and FQGTGA. Here the CDR3 reads CASSLRGASTGELFF. CDR3 sequence (DNA): TGTGCCAGCAGCTTAAGGGGGGCGAGCACCGGGGAGCTGTTTTTT.

This clonotype has a count of ten or more. This chain connects TRBV4-1 to TRBJ2-1; tentative D call: TRBD2 (6 bases). The CDR3 totals 15 residues. Trimming pared 1 base from V and 2 bases from J, leaving 9 bases between. Germline V gene lookup returns CDR1 MGHRA and CDR2 YSYEKL. The CDR3 loop reads CASSQAGVAYNEQFF. The CDR3 DNA reads TGCGCCAGCAGCCAAGCGGGAGTCGCCTACAATGAGCAGTTCTTC.

This clonotype appeared many times. The chain combines TRBV29-1 with TRBJ1-5; D might be TRBD1 (6 bases). Germline V gives CDR1 SQVTM, CDR2 ANQGSEA. CDR3 length: 13 residues. The ends were cut back, 4 bases at V and 6 bases at J, with 13 bases in the middle. In nucleotides, the CDR3 is TGCAGCGTTGGGGGGCCAAGGGGTCAGCCCCAGCATTTT. Its translation: CSVGGPRGQPQHF.

This clonotype was counted at least ten times. A read error may be the cause here, since a much bigger clone is one base away. CDR3 residues: CASRAGANVLTF. The CDR3 DNA reads TGTGCCAGCAGGGCTGGGGCCAACGTCCTGACTTTC. The chain couples TRBV11-3 to TRBJ2-6; D is undetermined. The CDR3 contains 12 residues. The V gene lost 6 bases and the J gene lost 2 bases, with 2 bases spanning the gap. CDR1 is SGHNT, CDR2 YENEEA, per germline.

In its sample, this clonotype was seen many times. The rearrangement uses TRBV2 and TRBJ2-4; 7 bases match TRBD2. The CDR3 runs to 16 residues. CDR1 is SNHLY, CDR2 FYNNEI, per germline. V trimming: 5 bases; J trimming: 0 bases; junction bases outside the gene matches: 7. As DNA, the CDR3 is TGTGCCAGCAGTTGGGATGCGGGAGTAGCCAAAAACATTCAGTACTTC. Its protein product is CASSWDAGVAKNIQYF.

This clonotype came up many times. This chain uses TRBV7-9 with TRBJ2-6, with 8 bases aligning to TRBD2. With 5 bases clipped from V and 9 bases from J, the junction kept 6 bases outside the gene matches. The germline gives CDR1 SEHNR, CDR2 FQNEAQ (reference sequence). The CDR3 totals 14 residues. Here the CDR3 DNA reads TGTGCCAGCAGCCCCGGCGGGGGGTACAACGTCCTGACTTTC. Translation: CASSPGGGYNVLTF.